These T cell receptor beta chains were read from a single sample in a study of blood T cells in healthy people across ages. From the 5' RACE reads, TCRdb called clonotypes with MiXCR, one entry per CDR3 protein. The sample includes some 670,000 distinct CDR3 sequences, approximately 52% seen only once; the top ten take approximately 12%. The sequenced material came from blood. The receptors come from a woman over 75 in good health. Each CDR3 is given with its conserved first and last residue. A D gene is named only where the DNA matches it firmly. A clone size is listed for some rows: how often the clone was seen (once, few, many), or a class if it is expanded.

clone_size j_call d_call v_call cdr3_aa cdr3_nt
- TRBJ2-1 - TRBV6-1 CASSGNYPRVDEQFF TGTGCCAGCAGTGGAAACTACCCGAGGGTTGATGAGCAGTTCTTC
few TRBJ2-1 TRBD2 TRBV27 CASSREAGAVYNEQFF TGTGCCAGCAGTCGGGAAGCGGGAGCGGTGTACAATGAGCAGTTCTTC
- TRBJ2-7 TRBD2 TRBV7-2 CASSPHPHLAGVLYEQYF TGTGCCAGCAGCCCTCACCCCCATCTAGCGGGAGTACTTTACGAGCAGTACTTC
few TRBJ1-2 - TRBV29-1 CSVGLHGLPAYGYTF TGCAGCGTTGGGCTACATGGGCTGCCTGCCTATGGCTACACCTTC
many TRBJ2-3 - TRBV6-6 CASEVADTQYF TGTGCCAGCGAGGTTGCAGATACGCAGTATTTT
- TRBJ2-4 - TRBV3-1 CASSPPRGLAIQYF TGTGCCAGCAGCCCGCCCCGGGGGTTGGCCATTCAGTACTTC
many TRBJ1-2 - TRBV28 CASTRVGLGYTF TGTGCCAGCACCCGGGTGGGATTGGGCTACACCTTC
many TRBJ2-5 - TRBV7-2 CASSFSVYQETQYF TGTGCCAGCAGCTTTTCAGTGTACCAAGAGACCCAGTACTTC
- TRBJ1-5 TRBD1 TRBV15 CATRYRGGNQPQHF TGTGCCACCAGATACAGGGGTGGCAATCAGCCCCAGCATTTT
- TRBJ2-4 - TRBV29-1 CSVVGEPLAKNIQYF TGCAGCGTTGTAGGAGAACCCCTAGCCAAAAACATTCAGTACTTC
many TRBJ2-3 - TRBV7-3 CASSQDSRKQYF TGTGCCAGCAGCCAGGACTCCAGGAAGCAGTATTTT
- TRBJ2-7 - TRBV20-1 CSARGLGRHNEQYF TGCAGTGCTAGAGGCCTCGGGCGGCACAATGAGCAGTACTTC
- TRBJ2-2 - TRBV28 CASSTALVWPPRGELFF TGTGCCAGCAGTACGGCGTTAGTGTGGCCTCCTAGGGGGGAGCTGTTTTTT
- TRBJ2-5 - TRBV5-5 CASSLVGGGETQYF TGTGCCAGCAGCTTGGTAGGGGGGGGAGAGACCCAGTACTTC
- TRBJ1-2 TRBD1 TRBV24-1 CATSGQGIYGYTF TGTGCCACCAGTGGACAGGGGATCTATGGCTACACCTTC
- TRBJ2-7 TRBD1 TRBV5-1 CASSPGQGAAYEQYF TGCGCCAGCAGCCCGGGACAGGGGGCAGCGTACGAGCAGTACTTC
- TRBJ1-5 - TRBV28 CASSSPRDGLDSNQPQHF TGTGCCAGCAGTTCCCCTCGGGACGGCTTAGATAGCAATCAGCCCCAGCATTTT